These 27 T cell receptor beta chains originate from one sample sequenced in a study of molecular identifiers for immune sequencing clone quantification. TCRdb fed the PCR reads into MiXCR, producing one record per CDR3 protein. The sample has hundreds of thousands of distinct CDR3 sequences, approximately 24% seen once. The sample taken for sequencing was naive CD8+ T cells from blood, with Jurkat cell RNA spiked in. Regarding subset: FACS-sorted CD8+CD4-CCR7+CD45RA+ naive T cells. These receptor sequences come from a human donor in good health. Some libraries in this study had Jurkat cell RNA spiked in.

This clonotype has just a few counts. The chain carries TRBV5-6 and TRBJ2-3; TRBD2 agrees at 11 bases. Trimming at V came to 4 bases and at J to 8 bases, leaving 9 bases not matched to a gene. This CDR3 comprises 15 residues. Germline V CDR1 and CDR2: SGHDT, YYEEEE. This chain's CDR3 is CASSPWGSGRGTQYF. Here the CDR3 DNA reads TGTGCCAGCAGCCCCTGGGGTAGCGGGAGGGGTACGCAGTATTTT.

This clonotype was seen at least ten times. This rearrangement joins TRBV29-1 to TRBJ2-5, with D hard to call. Germline loops: CDR1 SQVTM, CDR2 ANQGSEA. V was cut by 2 bases and J by 3 bases, with 16 bases left in between. The CDR3 contains 15 residues. The CDR3 coding sequence is TGCAGCGTTGAAATTAGCTACAGCCTCAAAGAGACCCAGTACTTC. Its translation: CSVEISYSLKETQYF.

The chain recombines TRBV5-6 with TRBJ2-2; a possible D gene is TRBD2 (6 bases). V lost 3 bases to trimming and J lost 6 bases, with 15 bases between them. This CDR3 spans 15 amino acids. Germline CDR1 is SGHDT and CDR2 is YYEEEE. Here the CDR3 DNA reads TGTGCCAGCAGCTCAACCCCGCGGGGAGCCGGGGAGCTGTTTTTT. Its translation: CASSSTPRGAGELFF. The whole variable domain, remainder taken from reference TRBV5-6 and TRBJ2-2, is DAGVTQSPTHLIKTRGQQVTLRCSPKSGHDTVSWYQQALGQGPQFIFQYYEEEERQRGNFPDRFSGHQFPNYSSELNVNALLLGDSALYLCASSSTPRGAGELFFGEGSRLTVL.

The genes are TRBV4-3 and TRBJ2-7, with D perhaps matching TRBD1 (5 bases). V was clipped by 0 bases and J by 0 bases, with 9 bases between them. The germline V gene encodes CDR1 LGHNA and CDR2 YSLEER. CDR3 size: 15 residues. This CDR3 is CASSQDPGFSYEQYF. CDR3 DNA: TGCGCCAGCAGCCAAGATCCAGGGTTCTCCTACGAGCAGTACTTC.

The gene calls are TRBV30 and TRBJ2-7; 7 bases align to TRBD1. CDR3 size: 17 residues. Trimming took 2 bases from V and 3 from J; bases not matched to a gene: 16. The germline CDR1 and CDR2 sequences are GTSNPN and SVGIG (reference sequence). The CDR3 loop is CAWSTPAPGQRLYEQYF. The CDR3 nucleotides are TGTGCCTGGAGTACCCCCGCTCCGGGACAGAGGCTCTACGAGCAGTACTTC. Full variable domain (remainder filled in from reference TRBV30 and TRBJ2-7): SQTIHQWPATLVQPVGSPLSLECTVEGTSNPNLYWYRQAAGRGLQLLFYSVGIGQISSEVPQNLSASRPQDRQFILSSKKLLLSDSGFYLCAWSTPAPGQRLYEQYFGPGTRLTVT.

Ten or more counts support this clonotype. The chain links TRBV7-2 to TRBJ2-7; D not resolved. Between the trimmed V and J ends, which lost 5 bases and 5 bases, there was a span of 10 bases. Germline CDR1 is SGHTA and CDR2 is FQGNSA. The CDR3 contains 12 residues. CDR3 in DNA: TGTGCCAGCAGCCCTTACAGCAACGAGCAGTACTTC. Translating gives CASSPYSNEQYF.

In this sample, this clonotype turned up once. A much bigger clone sits one base away, suggesting this may be a read error. The chain uses TRBV5-1 and TRBJ2-7; unclear D gene. V was pared by 0 bases and J by 4 bases, with 14 bases between. The germline CDR1 and CDR2 sequences are SGHRS and YFSETQ. The CDR3 covers 15 residues. The CDR3 bases are TGCGCCAGCAGCTTGGGCCTAGGCGCCGGTTACGAGCAGTACTTC. Residues: CASSLGLGAGYEQYF.

About this clonotype: A much larger clone lies one base from this, so it may be a read error. The CDR3 coding sequence is TGCGCCAGCAGCCAAGACATGTACCGGTATCAGCCCCAGCATTTT. This translates into CASSQDMYRYQPQHF. This chain links TRBV4-1 with TRBJ1-5; no clear D. Trimming removed 0 bases at V and 5 bases at J, with 11 bases between. This CDR3 comprises 15 residues. The germline V gene encodes CDR1 MGHRA and CDR2 YSYEKL.

The chain combines TRBV19 with TRBJ1-1, with unresolved D. The germline CDR1 and CDR2 sequences are LNHDA and SQIVND (reference sequence). The CDR3 extends over 13 amino acids. Trimming took off 3 bases at V and 4 bases at J, with 9 bases between the two ends. CDR3 DNA sequence: TGTGCCAGTAGTATGGAGGGCAGCACTGAAGCTTTCTTT. Encoded protein: CASSMEGSTEAFF.

This clonotype was seen at least ten times. The DNA for the CDR3 is TGTGCCAGCAGTTTGCCCCTTGTCGCAGATACGCAGTATTTT. Residues: CASSLPLVADTQYF. V is TRBV6-2 or TRBV6-3 and J is TRBJ2-3; D is undetermined. V lost 4 bases and J lost 4, with 12 bases in between. Germline CDR1 MNHEY, CDR2 SVGEGT. The CDR3 contains 14 residues.

This clonotype was seen a handful of times. The J gene is TRBJ2-5, the V gene TRBV21-1; the DNA was not compared with TRBD1, the D call given in the table. TRBV21-1 is noted as a pseudogene. This CDR3 spans 15 amino acids. As DNA, the CDR3 is TGTGCCAGCAGCGGGCGGGGACAGCCCCAAGAGACCCAGTACTTC. It codes for CASSGRGQPQETQYF.

This clonotype appeared a few times. The V call is TRBV12-3 or TRBV12-4, the J call TRBJ1-2, with 8 positions matching TRBD1. CDR3 length: 15 residues. Germline trimming cut 5 bases from V and 3 bases from J; bases unmatched to any gene: 8. The CDR3 sequence is CASSLSTGVDYGYTF. CDR3 nucleotides: TGTGCCAGCAGTCTATCGACAGGGGTTGACTATGGCTACACCTTC.

The table lists this clonotype with a few counts. The rearrangement links TRBV5-8 to TRBJ1-1; D is ambiguous. Trimming cost V 0 bases and J 8 bases, with 5 bases left between them. The CDR3 spans 11 residues. Germline CDR1 SGHTS, CDR2 YDEGEE. The CDR3, as DNA: TGTGCCAGCAGCTTGGAACAGGAAGCTTTCTTT. Encoded protein: CASSLEQEAFF.

This clonotype turned up a few times. The chain couples TRBV19 to TRBJ2-7; no definite D call. This CDR3 comprises 12 residues. Deletions cut 5 bases from V and 7 bases from J, with 12 bases between. Germline V gene sequence: CDR1 LNHDA, CDR2 SQIVND (reference sequence). The CDR3 sequence is CASSEQGWEQYF. Here the CDR3 DNA reads TGTGCCAGTAGTGAACAAGGATGGGAGCAGTACTTC.

In the case of this clonotype: Lacking the conserved final phenylalanine or tryptophan, this CDR3 likely reflects a read error. The chain uses TRBV20-1 and TRBJ2-3; D not resolved. The CDR3 length is 13 residues. The ends were cut back, 0 bases at V and 3 bases at J, with 7 bases in the middle. Germline CDR1 reads DFQATT; CDR2 reads SNEGSKA (reference sequence). The CDR3: CSAREVRTDTQYS. DNA for the CDR3: TGCAGTGCTAGAGAGGTTCGAACAGATACGCAGTATTCT.

This clonotype has more than one count but fewer than ten. The chain employs TRBV19 and TRBJ1-5; no firm D call. The V gene's germline CDR1 is LNHDA and CDR2 SQIVND (reference sequence). The V end lost 5 bases, the J end lost 7 bases, and 18 bases lay between the germline ends. The CDR3 totals 15 residues. In DNA, the CDR3 is TGTGCCAGTAGTTTTTGGGAGGAGGGAGGCCAGCCCCAGCATTTT. Translated, it gives CASSFWEEGGQPQHF.

This clonotype was observed many times. This chain links TRBV20-1 with TRBJ2-7, with 14 nucleotides matching TRBD2. This CDR3 has 21 amino acids. The junction had 31 bases not matched to a gene; V was cut back by 8 bases and J by 7 bases. Germline V CDR1 and CDR2: DFQATT, SNEGSKA (reference sequence). CDR3 DNA: TGCAGTACCACAGCCGGGACTAGCGGGAGTACCCTACAGAAATTTACGCGGGAGCAGTACTTC. Amino acids: CSTTAGTSGSTLQKFTREQYF.

This clonotype was seen at least ten times. The chain is built from TRBV11-2 and TRBJ2-3; D gene uncertain. This CDR3 spans 13 amino acids. Germline lookup yields CDR1 SGHAT and CDR2 FQNNGV. V lost 0 bases, J lost 4 bases, and 5 bases lay in between. The CDR3 reads CASSLDSADTQYF. Here the CDR3 DNA reads TGTGCCAGCAGCTTAGATTCTGCAGATACGCAGTATTTT.

With respect to this clonotype: This may be a read error, as it is one base from a much larger clone. This likely comes from a read error, as the CDR3 has no conserved phenylalanine or tryptophan at its end. V and J are TRBV6-1 and TRBJ2-7; maybe TRBD1 (6 bases). Deletions cut 1 base from V and 2 bases from J, with 9 bases between. This CDR3 has 14 residues. Germline values: CDR1 MNHNS, CDR2 SASEGT. In DNA form, the CDR3 reads TGTGCCAGCAGTGAAGTACAGGGCACCTACGAGCAGTACATC. Translating gives CASSEVQGTYEQYI.

This clonotype was recorded many times. The CDR3 DNA reads TGCAGTGCGCAGGACCGGGTGAACACCGGGGAGCTGTTTTTT. This sequence encodes CSAQDRVNTGELFF. The V and J genes are TRBV20-1 and TRBJ2-2; D unclear. Trimming left V 6 bases short and J 1 base short, with 12 bases between. This CDR3 is built from 14 residues. Germline V CDR1 and CDR2: DFQATT, SNEGSKA (reference sequence).

This clonotype has ten or more counts. The chain couples TRBV4-1 to TRBJ1-1, with D possibly being TRBD1 (6 bases). This CDR3 region has 14 residues. Between the trimmed V and J ends, which lost 8 bases and 3 bases, there was a span of 16 bases. CDR1 MGHRA and CDR2 YSYEKL come from the germline V gene. The CDR3 DNA is TGCGCCAGCGGGATTGGGGGGCGGGACACTGAAGCTTTCTTT. This sequence encodes CASGIGGRDTEAFF.

This clonotype was recorded at least ten times. The chain joins TRBV6-5 to TRBJ2-1; TRBD1 agrees at 8 bases. The CDR3 consists of 13 residues. The ends lost 4 bases at V and 4 bases at J; junction bases unmatched: 0. Germline V lookup: CDR1 MNHEY, CDR2 SVGAGI. DNA of the CDR3: TGTGCCAGCAGTTGGGACAGGTACAATGAGCAGTTCTTC. Translated, it gives CASSWDRYNEQFF.

This clonotype occurred many times. The rearrangement joins TRBV11-2 to TRBJ2-1; D gene unclear. Germline-derived CDR1 and CDR2 are SGHAT and FQNNGV. V was shortened by 0 bases and J by 0 bases, with 9 bases between the two germline ends. The CDR3 has 16 amino acids. The CDR3 is CASSLDVRFSYNEQFF. Written as DNA, the CDR3 is TGTGCCAGCAGCTTAGATGTCAGGTTCTCCTACAATGAGCAGTTCTTC.

The rearrangement joins TRBV19 to TRBJ2-5; D is possibly TRBD1 (6 bases). Between the trimmed V and J ends, which lost 4 bases and 4 bases, there was a span of 10 bases. This CDR3 comprises 13 residues. Germline assignment: CDR1 LNHDA and CDR2 SQIVND (reference sequence). The CDR3 reads CASSTWGRETQYF. The CDR3 DNA reads as TGTGCCAGTAGTACCTGGGGGCGAGAGACCCAGTACTTC.

There are a few counts of this clonotype. The chain couples TRBV7-9 to TRBJ1-6; D possibly corresponds to TRBD1 (5 bases). Germline V gene data show CDR1 as SEHNR and CDR2 as FQNEAQ (reference sequence). V lost 5 bases and J lost 6, with 11 bases in between. This CDR3 is built from 14 residues. In nucleotides, the CDR3 is TGTGCCAGCAGCCCTGGGGGGAGTAATTCACCCCTCCACTTT. This translates into CASSPGGSNSPLHF.

This clonotype was detected only a few times. This chain joins TRBV6-2 or TRBV6-3 and TRBJ2-7, with a tentative D call TRBD1 (5 bases). Germline V gene data show CDR1 as MNHEY and CDR2 as SVGEGT. The CDR3 is made up of 14 amino acids. V lost 7 bases, J lost 0 bases, and 13 bases lay in between. In nucleotides, the CDR3 is TGTGCCAGCACCCCGCAGGGCAACTCCTACGAGCAGTACTTC. This encodes CASTPQGNSYEQYF.

There are many counts of this clonotype. The genes are TRBV7-9 and TRBJ2-3; D might be TRBD2 (7 bases). V gave up 4 bases and J gave up 3 bases, with 17 bases separating them. The germline CDR1 and CDR2 sequences are SEHNR and FQNEAQ (reference sequence). The CDR3 contains 16 residues. CDR3: CASSSDPGGRTDTQYF. In DNA, the CDR3 is TGTGCCAGCAGCTCCGACCCCGGGGGGCGGACAGATACGCAGTATTTT.